The source of this T cell receptor (beta chain) is a study of Ad26.COV2.S vaccination and SARS-CoV-2 variants. Study in general: Into the muscle, Ad26.COV2.S was dosed once or twice, 56 days apart.

The length of the CDR3 is 15 residues. Trimming at V came to 4 bases and at J to 2 bases, leaving 4 bases not matched to a gene. The germline V gene has CDR1 MGHRA and CDR2 YSYEKL. Method: immunoSEQ multiplex PCR; TCRdb's copy keeps in-frame clones and lacks some. Counted here are 350,000 to 450,000 clones, approximately 90% occurring once; the ten biggest clones make up less than 2%. Treatment specified: approximately 18 received Ad26.COV2.S at low or high dose, single or two shots; roughly 5 received placebo; per-sample allocation not given. Samples came from day 63 after the first vaccine or placebo injection.

This chain uses TRBV4-1 with TRBJ2-5; TRBD2 matches at 10 bases. Sequenced here: peripheral blood, sampled in a trial of Ad26.COV2.S vaccine versus placebo. The TCR was taken from a person aged 18-60 years who received the Ad26.COV2.S COVID-19 vaccine or a placebo. The CDR3 DNA is TGCGCCAGCAGCCTCCCGACTAGCGGGCAAGAGACCCAGTACTTC. Its translation: CASSLPTSGQETQYF.